This T cell receptor (beta chain) was captured by sequencing in a study of T cell repertoires in cytomegalovirus infection. Findings and caveats of the study: Clonotype analysis showed dominance of the ex vivo response by HLA-C-restricted CMV-specific TCR beta clonotypes.

This clonotype was counted a few times. Its antigen remains unknown. The CDR3 is made up of 15 amino acids. V lost 5 bases to trimming and J lost 2 bases; unmatched junction nucleotides: 8. CDR1 and CDR2 (germline): SGHAT, FQNNGV. From the reads, TCRdb called clonotypes with MiXCR, one entry per CDR3 protein. The sample shows a few hundred thousand distinct CDR3 sequences, roughly 10% of them seen only once. This TCR was sampled from a human donor in good health (CMV status not recorded). Some clones in this sample may be carry-over from other donors' samples. The sequenced sample was PBMCs. The V call is TRBV11-2, the J call TRBJ1-2; 7 bases agree with TRBD1. CDR3 nucleotide sequence: TGTGCCAGCAGCCCAGGGGGGACAATAAACTATGGCTACACCTTC. Translated: CASSPGGTINYGYTF.